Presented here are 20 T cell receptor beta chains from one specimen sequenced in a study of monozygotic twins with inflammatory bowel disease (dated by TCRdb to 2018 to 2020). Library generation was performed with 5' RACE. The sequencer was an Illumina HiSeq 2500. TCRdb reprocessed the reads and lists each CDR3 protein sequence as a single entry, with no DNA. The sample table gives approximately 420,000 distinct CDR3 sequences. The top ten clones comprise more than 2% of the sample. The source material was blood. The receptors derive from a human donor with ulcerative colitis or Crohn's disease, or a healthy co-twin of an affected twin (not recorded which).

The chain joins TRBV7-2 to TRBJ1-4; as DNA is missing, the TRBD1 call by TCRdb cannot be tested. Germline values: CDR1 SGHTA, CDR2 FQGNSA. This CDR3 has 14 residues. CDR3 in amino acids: CASSPRGRFEKLFF. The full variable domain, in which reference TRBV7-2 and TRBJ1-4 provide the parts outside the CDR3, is GAGVSQSPSNKVTEKGKDVELRCDPISGHTALYWYRQSLGQGLEFLIYFQGNSAPDKSGLPSDRFSAERTGGSVSTLTIQRTQQEDSAVYLCASSPRGRFEKLFFGSGTQLSVL.

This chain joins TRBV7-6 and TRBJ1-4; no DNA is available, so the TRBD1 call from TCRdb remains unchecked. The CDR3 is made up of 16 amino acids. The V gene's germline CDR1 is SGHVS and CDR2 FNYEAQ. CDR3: CASSLGTGQSNEKLFF.

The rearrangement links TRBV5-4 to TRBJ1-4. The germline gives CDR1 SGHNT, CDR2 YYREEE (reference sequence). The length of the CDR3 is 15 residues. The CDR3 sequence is CASSLGTGRLEKLFF.

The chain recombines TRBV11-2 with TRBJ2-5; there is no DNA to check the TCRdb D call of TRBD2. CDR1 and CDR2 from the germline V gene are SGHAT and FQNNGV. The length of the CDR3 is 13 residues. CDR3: CASSTGTSETQYF.

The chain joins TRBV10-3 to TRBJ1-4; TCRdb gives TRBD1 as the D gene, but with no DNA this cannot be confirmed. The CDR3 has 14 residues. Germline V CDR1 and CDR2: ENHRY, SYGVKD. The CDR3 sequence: CAISPGQGNEKLFF.

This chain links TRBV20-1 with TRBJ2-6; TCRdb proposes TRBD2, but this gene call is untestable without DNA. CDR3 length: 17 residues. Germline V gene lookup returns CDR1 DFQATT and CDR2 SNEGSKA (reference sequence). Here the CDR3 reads CSAPGLAGVSGANVLTF.

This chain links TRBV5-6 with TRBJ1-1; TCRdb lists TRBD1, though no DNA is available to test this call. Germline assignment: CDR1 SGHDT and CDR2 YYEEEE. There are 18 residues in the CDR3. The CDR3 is CASSPMTGSLRRGTEAFF.

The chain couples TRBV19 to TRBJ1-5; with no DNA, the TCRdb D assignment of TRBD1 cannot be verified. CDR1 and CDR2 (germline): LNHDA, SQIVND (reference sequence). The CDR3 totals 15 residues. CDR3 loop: CASSDHRGLNQPQHF.

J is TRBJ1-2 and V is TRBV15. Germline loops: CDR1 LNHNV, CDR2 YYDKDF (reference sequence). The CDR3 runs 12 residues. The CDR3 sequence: CATSSGGNGYTF.

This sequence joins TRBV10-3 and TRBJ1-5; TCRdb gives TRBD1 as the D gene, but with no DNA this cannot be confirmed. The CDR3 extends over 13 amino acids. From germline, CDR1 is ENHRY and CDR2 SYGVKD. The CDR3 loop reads CANRGDSNQPQHF.

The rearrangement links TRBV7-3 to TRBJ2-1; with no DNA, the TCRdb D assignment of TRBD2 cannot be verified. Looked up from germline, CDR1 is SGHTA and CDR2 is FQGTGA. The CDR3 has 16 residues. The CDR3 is CASSSYSGTTYNEQFF.

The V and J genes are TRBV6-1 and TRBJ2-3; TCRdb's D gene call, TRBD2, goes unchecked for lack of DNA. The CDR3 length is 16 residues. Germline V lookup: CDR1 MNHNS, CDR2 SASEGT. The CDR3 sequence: CASTNFLAGGTDTQYF.

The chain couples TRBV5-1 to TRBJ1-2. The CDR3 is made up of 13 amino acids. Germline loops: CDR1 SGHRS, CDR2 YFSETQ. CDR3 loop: CASSFGPNCGYTF.

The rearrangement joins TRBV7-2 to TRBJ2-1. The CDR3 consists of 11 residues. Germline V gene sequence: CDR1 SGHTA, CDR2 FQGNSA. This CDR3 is CASSPKENQFF.

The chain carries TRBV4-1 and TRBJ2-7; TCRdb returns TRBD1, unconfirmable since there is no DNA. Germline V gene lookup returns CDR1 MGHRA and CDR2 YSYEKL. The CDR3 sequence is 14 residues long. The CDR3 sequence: CASSQWDRRYEQYF.

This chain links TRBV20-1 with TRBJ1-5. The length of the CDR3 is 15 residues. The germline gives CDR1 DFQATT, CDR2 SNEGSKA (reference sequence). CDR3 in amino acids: CSLLGLGSRNQPQHF.

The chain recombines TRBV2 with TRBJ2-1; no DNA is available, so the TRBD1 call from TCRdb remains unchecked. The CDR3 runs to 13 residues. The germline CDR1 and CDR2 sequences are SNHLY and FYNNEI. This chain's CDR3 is CASNPSSYNEQFF.

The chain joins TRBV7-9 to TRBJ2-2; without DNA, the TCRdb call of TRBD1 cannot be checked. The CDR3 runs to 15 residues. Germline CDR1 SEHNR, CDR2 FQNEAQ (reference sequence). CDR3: CASSLNGAGAGELFF.

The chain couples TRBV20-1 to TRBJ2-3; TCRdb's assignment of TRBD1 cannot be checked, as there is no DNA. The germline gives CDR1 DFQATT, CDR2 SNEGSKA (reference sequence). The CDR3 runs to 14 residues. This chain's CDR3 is CSARDRVGTDTQYF.

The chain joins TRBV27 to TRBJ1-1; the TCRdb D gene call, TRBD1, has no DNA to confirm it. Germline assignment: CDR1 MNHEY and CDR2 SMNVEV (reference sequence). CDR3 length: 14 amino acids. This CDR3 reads CASSPLVQYTEAFF.